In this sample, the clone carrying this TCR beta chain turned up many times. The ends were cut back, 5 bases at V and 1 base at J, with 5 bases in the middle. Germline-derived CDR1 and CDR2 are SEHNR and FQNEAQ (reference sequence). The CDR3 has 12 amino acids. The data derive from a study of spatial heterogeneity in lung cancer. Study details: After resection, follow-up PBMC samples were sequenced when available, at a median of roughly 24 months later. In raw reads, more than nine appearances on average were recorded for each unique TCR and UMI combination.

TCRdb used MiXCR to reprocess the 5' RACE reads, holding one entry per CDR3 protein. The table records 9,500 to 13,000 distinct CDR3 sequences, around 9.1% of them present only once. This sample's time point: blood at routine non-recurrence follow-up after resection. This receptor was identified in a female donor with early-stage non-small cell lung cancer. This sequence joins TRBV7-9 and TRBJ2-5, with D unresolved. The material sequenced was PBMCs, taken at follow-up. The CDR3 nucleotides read TGTGCCAGCAGCCCCCTCCAAGAGACCCAGTACTTC. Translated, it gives CASSPLQETQYF.